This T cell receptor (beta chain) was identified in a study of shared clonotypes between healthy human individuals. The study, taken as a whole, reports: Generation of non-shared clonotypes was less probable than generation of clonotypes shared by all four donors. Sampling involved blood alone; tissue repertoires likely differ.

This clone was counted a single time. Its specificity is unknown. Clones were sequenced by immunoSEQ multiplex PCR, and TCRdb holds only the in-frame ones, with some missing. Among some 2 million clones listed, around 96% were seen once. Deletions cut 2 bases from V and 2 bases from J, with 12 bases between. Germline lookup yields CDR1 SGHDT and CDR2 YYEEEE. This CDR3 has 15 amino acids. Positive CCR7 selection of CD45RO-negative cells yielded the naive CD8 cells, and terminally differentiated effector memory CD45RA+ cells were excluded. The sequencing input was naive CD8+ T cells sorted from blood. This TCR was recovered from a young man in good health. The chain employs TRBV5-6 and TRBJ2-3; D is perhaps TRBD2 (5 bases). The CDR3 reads CASSFIPGFTDTQYF. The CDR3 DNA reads TGTGCCAGCAGCTTTATTCCGGGATTCACAGATACGCAGTATTTT. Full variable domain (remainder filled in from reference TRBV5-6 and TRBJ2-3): DAGVTQSPTHLIKTRGQQVTLRCSPKSGHDTVSWYQQALGQGPQFIFQYYEEEERQRGNFPDRFSGHQFPNYSSELNVNALLLGDSALYLCASSFIPGFTDTQYFGPGTRLTVL.